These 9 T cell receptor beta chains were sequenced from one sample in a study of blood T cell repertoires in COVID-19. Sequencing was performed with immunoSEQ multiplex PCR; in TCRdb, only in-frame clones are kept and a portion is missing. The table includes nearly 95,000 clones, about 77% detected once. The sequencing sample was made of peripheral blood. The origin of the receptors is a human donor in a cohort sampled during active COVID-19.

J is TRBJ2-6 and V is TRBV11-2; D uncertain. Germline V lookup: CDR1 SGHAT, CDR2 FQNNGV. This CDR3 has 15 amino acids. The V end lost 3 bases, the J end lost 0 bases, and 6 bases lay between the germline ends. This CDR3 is CASSLVRSGANVLTF. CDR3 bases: TGTGCCAGCAGCTTGGTGCGCTCTGGGGCCAACGTCCTGACTTTC.

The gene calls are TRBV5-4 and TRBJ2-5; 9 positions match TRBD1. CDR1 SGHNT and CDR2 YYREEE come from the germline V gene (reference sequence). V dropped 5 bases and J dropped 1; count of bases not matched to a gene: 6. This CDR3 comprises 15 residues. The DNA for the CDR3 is TGTGCCAGCAGTTTCGGGACAGGGATCCAAGAGACCCAGTACTTC. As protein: CASSFGTGIQETQYF.

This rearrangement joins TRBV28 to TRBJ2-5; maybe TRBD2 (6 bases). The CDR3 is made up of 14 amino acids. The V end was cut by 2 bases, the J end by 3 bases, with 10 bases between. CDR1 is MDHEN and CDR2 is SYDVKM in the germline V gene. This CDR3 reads CASSLAGREETQYF. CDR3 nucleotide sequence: TGTGCCAGCAGTTTAGCGGGAAGGGAAGAGACCCAGTACTTC. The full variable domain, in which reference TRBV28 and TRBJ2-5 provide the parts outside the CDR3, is DVKVTQSSRYLVKRTGEKVFLECVQDMDHENMFWYRQDPGLGLRLIYFSYDVKMKEKGDIPEGYSVSREKKERFSLILESASTNQTSMYLCASSLAGREETQYFGPGTRLLVL.

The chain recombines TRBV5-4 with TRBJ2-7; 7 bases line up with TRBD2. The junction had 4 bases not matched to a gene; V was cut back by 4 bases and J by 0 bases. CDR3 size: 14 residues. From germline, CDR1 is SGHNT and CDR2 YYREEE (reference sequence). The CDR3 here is CASSPGGASYEQYF. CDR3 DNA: TGTGCCAGCAGCCCGGGGGGAGCCTCCTACGAGCAGTACTTC.

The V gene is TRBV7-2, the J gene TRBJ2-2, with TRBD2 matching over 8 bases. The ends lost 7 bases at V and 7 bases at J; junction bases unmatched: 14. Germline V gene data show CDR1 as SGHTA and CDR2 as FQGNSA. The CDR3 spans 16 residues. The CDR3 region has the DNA TGTGCCAGCAACCACGGGAGGAGCGGGGGTTACGGGGAGCTGTTTTTT. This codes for CASNHGRSGGYGELFF.

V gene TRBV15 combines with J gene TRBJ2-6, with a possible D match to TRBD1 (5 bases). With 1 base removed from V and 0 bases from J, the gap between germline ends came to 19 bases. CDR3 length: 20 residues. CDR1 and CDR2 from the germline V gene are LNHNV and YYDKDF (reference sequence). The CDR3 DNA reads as TGTGCCACCAGCAGAGGCGGTTCAGGGTTGCTTGGCTCTGGGGCCAACGTCCTGACTTTC. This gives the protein CATSRGGSGLLGSGANVLTF.

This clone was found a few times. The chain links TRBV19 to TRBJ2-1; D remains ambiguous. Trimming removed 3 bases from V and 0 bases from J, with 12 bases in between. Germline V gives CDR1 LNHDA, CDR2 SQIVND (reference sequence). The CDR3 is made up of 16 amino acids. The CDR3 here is CASSIFLASSYNEQFF. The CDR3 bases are TGTGCCAGTAGTATTTTTCTGGCCAGCTCCTACAATGAGCAGTTCTTC. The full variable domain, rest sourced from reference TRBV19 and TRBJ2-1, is DGGITQSPKYLFRKEGQNVTLSCEQNLNHDAMYWYRQDPGQGLRLIYYSQIVNDFQKGDIAEGYSVSREKKESFPLTVTSAQKNPTAFYLCASSIFLASSYNEQFFGPGTRLTVL.

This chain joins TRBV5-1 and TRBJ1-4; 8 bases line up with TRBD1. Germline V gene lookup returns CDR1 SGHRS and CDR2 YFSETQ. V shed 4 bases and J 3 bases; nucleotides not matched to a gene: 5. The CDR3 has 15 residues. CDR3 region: CASSTRTGSNEKLFF. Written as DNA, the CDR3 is TGCGCCAGCAGCACCAGGACAGGGTCTAATGAAAAACTGTTTTTT.

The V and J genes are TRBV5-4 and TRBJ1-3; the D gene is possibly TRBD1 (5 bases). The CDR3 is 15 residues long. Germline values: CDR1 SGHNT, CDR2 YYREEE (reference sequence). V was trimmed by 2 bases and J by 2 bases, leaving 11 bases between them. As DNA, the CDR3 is TGTGCCAGCAGCTTAAAGGGGCAACCTGGAAACACCATATATTTT. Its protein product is CASSLKGQPGNTIYF.